The 28 T cell receptor beta chains listed next were all sequenced from one sample in a study of blood T cell repertoires in COVID-19. Generated by immunoSEQ multiplex PCR, the TCRdb table keeps only in-frame clones and is missing some. In the table there are tens of thousands of clones, around 88% of which are singletons. The sequenced sample was peripheral blood. The source of these receptors is a woman older than 75 with active or convalescent COVID-19.

The rearrangement joins TRBV7-2 to TRBJ2-3; perhaps TRBD2 as D (5 bases). Germline V lookup: CDR1 SGHTA, CDR2 FQGNSA. V was trimmed by 2 bases and J by 4 bases, leaving 10 bases between them. The CDR3 is 14 residues long. The CDR3 is CASSLYSVSDTQYF. Written as DNA, the CDR3 is TGTGCCAGCAGCTTATATAGCGTTTCAGATACGCAGTATTTT.

V usage is TRBV18 and J usage is TRBJ2-5, with TRBD2 identical over 8 bases. This CDR3 spans 16 amino acids. Germline V gene sequence: CDR1 KGHSH, CDR2 LQKENI. With 5 bases clipped from V and 1 base from J, the junction kept 9 bases outside the gene matches. In DNA form, the CDR3 reads TGTGCCAGCTCATTTACTAGCGGAGGATTCCAAGAGACCCAGTACTTC. This codes for CASSFTSGGFQETQYF.

J is TRBJ2-1 and V is TRBV27; 12 nucleotides agree with TRBD2. V was pared by 5 bases and J by 16 bases, with 21 bases of the junction left unmatched. The CDR3 consists of 17 residues. The germline V gene has CDR1 MNHEY and CDR2 SMNVEV (reference sequence). DNA of the CDR3: TGTGCCAGCAGTCCCGGGATTATGGGACTAGCGGGTGCCACAGGTTTCTTC. This translates into CASSPGIMGLAGATGFF.

The CDR3 bases are TGTGCCAGCTCACTGGCCACCGTCGCAACTAATGAAAAACTGTTTTTT. Translating gives CASSLATVATNEKLFF. This chain connects TRBV18 to TRBJ1-4; the D is unclear. Germline V CDR1 and CDR2: KGHSH, LQKENI. Trimming removed 4 bases from V and 0 bases from J, with 12 bases in between. This CDR3 is built from 16 residues.

The chain is built from TRBV28 and TRBJ1-5; 11 bases align to TRBD1. This CDR3 has 17 amino acids. Germline CDR1 is MDHEN and CDR2 is SYDVKM. Trimming at V came to 6 bases and at J to 5 bases, leaving 12 bases not matched to a gene. The CDR3 sequence: CASRTNRGGQGDQPQHF. The DNA of the CDR3 is TGTGCCAGCAGAACTAATAGGGGGGGACAGGGGGATCAGCCCCAGCATTTT.

This clone appeared a single time. The rearrangement uses TRBV6-6 and TRBJ2-1; D uncertain. The germline V gene has CDR1 MNHNY and CDR2 SVGAGI (reference sequence). V shed 5 bases and J shed 6 bases, with 11 bases lying between them. CDR3 length: 13 amino acids. CDR3 bases: TGTGCCAGCAGTCAAGACTTACTCAATGAGCAGTTCTTC. Its protein is CASSQDLLNEQFF.

In the case of this clone: A junction boundary mismatches the germline segment, possibly from a read error. This chain connects TRBV28 to TRBJ1-5; D gene unclear. Germline loops: CDR1 MDHEN, CDR2 SYDVKM. The CDR3 is 14 residues long. The CDR3 loop reads CASSPFLEHQAQHF. The CDR3 DNA sequence: TGTGCCAGCAGTCCTTTCCTCGAGCATCAGGCCCAGCATTTT.

This clone has only a few counts. V gene TRBV7-8 combines with J gene TRBJ2-7; D remains ambiguous. Germline-derived CDR1 and CDR2 are SGHVS and FQNEAQ. CDR3 length: 14 residues. V dropped 1 base and J dropped 0 bases, with 7 bases sitting between them. The CDR3 DNA reads as TGTGCCAGCAGCTTAGAAGTCAGCTCCTACGAGCAGTACTTC. It specifies CASSLEVSSYEQYF.

The rearrangement uses TRBV5-1 and TRBJ2-1, with D possibly being TRBD2 (6 bases). Germline-derived CDR1 and CDR2 are SGHRS and YFSETQ. CDR3 length: 15 amino acids. Trimming cost V 6 bases and J 3 bases, with 16 bases left between them. CDR3 residues: CASTYTGGDYNEQFF. For the CDR3, the DNA is TGCGCCAGCACGTATACAGGCGGGGACTACAATGAGCAGTTCTTC.

J is TRBJ1-1 and V is TRBV5-1, with no clear D. Germline-derived CDR1 and CDR2 are SGHRS and YFSETQ. Trimming left V 0 bases short and J 6 bases short, with 9 bases between. This CDR3 region has 13 residues. The CDR3 DNA is TGCGCCAGCAGCTTGGAAGGCGGCGCTGAAGCTTTCTTT. Translation gives CASSLEGGAEAFF. The variable domain in full, completed from reference TRBV5-1 and TRBJ1-1, reads KAGVTQTPRYLIKTRGQQVTLSCSPISGHRSVSWYQQTPGQGLQFLFEYFSETQRNKGNFPGRFSGRQFSNSRSEMNVSTLELGDSALYLCASSLEGGAEAFFGQGTRLTVV.

This chain uses TRBV18 with TRBJ1-1; TRBD1 aligns across 7 bases. There are 13 residues in the CDR3. The ends lost 4 bases at V and 3 bases at J; junction bases unmatched: 2. Germline V CDR1 and CDR2: KGHSH, LQKENI. CDR3 coding DNA: TGTGCCAGCTCACGCCAGGGGGACACTGAAGCTTTCTTT. Translation gives CASSRQGDTEAFF.

Points on this clone: The sample carries other DNA sequences with the same CDR3. This chain joins TRBV7-9 and TRBJ1-4; no firm D call. Trimming took off 1 base at V and 3 bases at J, with 9 bases between the two ends. This CDR3 region has 15 residues. CDR1 is SEHNR and CDR2 is FQNEAQ in the germline V gene (reference sequence). The CDR3 region has the DNA TGTGCCAGCAGCTTAGATGGCGGTTCTAATGAAAAACTGTTTTTT. It translates to CASSLDGGSNEKLFF.

Within the sample, this clone is medium-sized. The chain is built from TRBV6-6 and TRBJ2-7; no firm D call. Germline V gene lookup returns CDR1 MNHNY and CDR2 SVGAGI (reference sequence). The CDR3 sequence is 12 residues long. Trimming left V 5 bases short and J 6 bases short, with 11 bases between. The CDR3 here is CASSNPGAEQYF. CDR3 sequence (DNA): TGTGCCAGCAGTAACCCAGGTGCCGAGCAGTACTTC.

The rearrangement uses TRBV10-3 and TRBJ1-3; D gene uncertain. Deletions cut 0 bases from V and 0 bases from J, with 9 bases between. The germline CDR1 and CDR2 sequences are ENHRY and SYGVKD. This CDR3 contains 16 residues. In DNA form, the CDR3 reads TGTGCCATCAGTGAGTCGGTCCTACTCTCTGGAAACACCATATATTTT. It codes for CAISESVLLSGNTIYF.

The chain recombines TRBV21-1 with TRBJ2-7; the DNA was not used to check the table's D call, TRBD2. TRBV21-1 is listed as a pseudogene. CDR3 size: 12 residues. The CDR3 region is CASSNTENEQYF. The CDR3 region has the DNA TGTGCCAGCAGCAACACCGAGAACGAGCAGTACTTC.

The J gene is TRBJ1-2, the V gene TRBV6-4, with D unresolved. Trimming left V 0 bases short and J 0 bases short, with 11 bases between. Per germline, CDR1 MRHNA and CDR2 SNTAGT. This CDR3 is 16 amino acids long. The CDR3 sequence is CASSDSGRGANYGYTF. DNA for the CDR3: TGTGCCAGCAGTGACTCTGGCCGGGGAGCTAACTATGGCTACACCTTC.

The genes are TRBV5-8 and TRBJ2-4, with D maybe TRBD2 (5 bases). The CDR3 runs 13 residues. In germline, CDR1 is SGHTS, CDR2 YDEGEE. The ends were cut back, 1 base at V and 10 bases at J, with 12 bases in the middle. The CDR3, as DNA: TGTGCCAGCAGCTTGATCCCGGGAACGATTCAGTACTTC. It yields the protein CASSLIPGTIQYF.

V usage is TRBV4-2 and J usage is TRBJ1-2, with TRBD1 matching over 7 bases. This CDR3 is 15 amino acids long. Germline values: CDR1 LGHNA, CDR2 YNFKEQ. Losses at the gene ends were 2 bases for V and 3 bases for J; bases not matched to a gene: 6. The CDR3 loop is CASSQTTGTDYGYTF. The CDR3 DNA is TGTGCCAGCAGCCAAACTACCGGGACAGACTATGGCTACACCTTC.

In nucleotides, the CDR3 is TGTGCCAGCAGTTTCTTGGGCTTGCAGTTCTTC. It translates to CASSFLGLQFF. The V gene is TRBV28, the J gene TRBJ2-1, with no clear D. Trimming cost V 3 bases and J 12 bases, with 9 bases left between them. Germline CDR1 is MDHEN and CDR2 is SYDVKM. The CDR3 contains 11 residues.

The V and J genes are TRBV27 and TRBJ1-5, with a tentative D call TRBD1 (6 bases). V gave up 0 bases and J gave up 0 bases, with 6 bases separating them. The CDR3 totals 15 residues. Germline V lookup: CDR1 MNHEY, CDR2 SMNVEV (reference sequence). CDR3 sequence: CASSLSQGSNQPQHF. The CDR3 coding sequence is TGTGCCAGCAGTTTATCACAGGGTAGCAATCAGCCCCAGCATTTT.

The chain couples TRBV5-4 to TRBJ1-2, with 7 nucleotides matching TRBD1. V dropped 3 bases and J dropped 8; count of bases not matched to a gene: 13. CDR1 is SGHNT and CDR2 is YYREEE in the germline V gene (reference sequence). The CDR3 spans 15 residues. The CDR3 loop is CASSSPTGQLYGYTF. As DNA, the CDR3 is TGTGCCAGCAGCTCCCCGACAGGGCAGCTGTACGGCTACACCTTC.

V and J are TRBV18 and TRBJ2-5; 9 bases fit TRBD1. After removal of 3 bases from V and 4 bases from J, the junction contained 0 bases not matched to a gene. Germline CDR1 is KGHSH and CDR2 is LQKENI. CDR3 size: 13 residues. The DNA for the CDR3 is TGTGCCAGCTCACCGGGACAGGGAGAGACCCAGTACTTC. Residues: CASSPGQGETQYF.

The chain is built from TRBV28 and TRBJ1-5; the D is unclear. Germline values: CDR1 MDHEN, CDR2 SYDVKM. V lost 8 bases, J lost 2 bases, and 19 bases lay in between. The CDR3 is 16 amino acids. This CDR3 reads CASQSYTGGGNQPQHF. The CDR3 nucleotides read TGTGCCAGCCAGTCTTACACGGGTGGAGGCAATCAGCCCCAGCATTTT. Full variable domain (missing parts from reference TRBV28 and TRBJ1-5): DVKVTQSSRYLVKRTGEKVFLECVQDMDHENMFWYRQDPGLGLRLIYFSYDVKMKEKGDIPEGYSVSREKKERFSLILESASTNQTSMYLCASQSYTGGGNQPQHFGDGTRLSIL.

For this clone: At the DNA level, this CDR3 is encoded by other sequences in the same sample as well. The V call is TRBV12-3 or TRBV12-4, the J call TRBJ1-2, with D hard to call. The ends were cut back, 3 bases at V and 8 bases at J, with 10 bases in the middle. The CDR3 is 12 amino acids. CDR3 protein: CASSLAPGGYTF. The CDR3 nucleotides read TGTGCCAGCAGTTTGGCGCCAGGAGGCTACACCTTC.

This clone was counted between two and nine times. The chain has TRBV5-6 and TRBJ1-1; D remains ambiguous. The germline V gene has CDR1 SGHDT and CDR2 YYEEEE. The V end lost 4 bases, the J end lost 2 bases, and 21 bases lay between the germline ends. CDR3 length: 17 amino acids. CDR3 region: CASSTLGQRLLNTEAFF. The CDR3 nucleotides are TGTGCCAGCAGCACCCTAGGGCAGAGACTATTAAACACTGAAGCTTTCTTT.

The chain employs TRBV3-1 (or the pseudogene TRBV3-2) and TRBJ2-7, with D possibly TRBD2 on 6 matching bases. Germline CDR1 LGHDT, CDR2 YNNKEL (reference sequence). The CDR3 is 13 amino acids. V lost 1 base and J lost 2, with 6 bases in between. The CDR3 loop reads CASSQGLAYEQYF. CDR3 sequence (DNA): TGTGCCAGCAGCCAAGGACTAGCCTACGAGCAGTACTTC.

The V call is TRBV15, the J call TRBJ2-5; 7 bases map to TRBD2. V was pared by 3 bases and J by 2 bases, with 21 bases of the junction left unmatched. Germline lookup yields CDR1 LNHNV and CDR2 YYDKDF (reference sequence). CDR3 length equals 20 residues. CDR3 sequence: CATSSTRPGRVYGLQETQYF. The CDR3 DNA is TGTGCCACCAGCAGTACCCGGCCGGGGAGGGTATATGGATTGCAAGAGACCCAGTACTTC.

Here the CDR3 DNA reads TGTGCCAGCAGCCCTTCCCTCGCGGGAGGGCCATATACGCAGTATTTT. This translates into CASSPSLAGGPYTQYF. This chain uses TRBV27 with TRBJ2-3; 9 bases fit TRBD2. The CDR3 spans 16 residues. Trimming removed 6 bases from V and 7 bases from J; junction bases left unmatched: 14. Germline V gives CDR1 MNHEY, CDR2 SMNVEV (reference sequence).